This T cell receptor (beta chain) was found in a study of T cells in Graves' hyperthyroidism and ophthalmopathy. Per germline, CDR1 DFQATT and CDR2 SNEGSKA (reference sequence). The CDR3 covers 15 residues. Regions amplified from RNA transcripts were the TCR beta CDR3 regions. A set of HTBI primers served as the primers for a first-round RT-PCR of the TCR CDR3. A single record per CDR3 protein comes from TCRdb applying MiXCR to the multiplex PCR reads. The table records about 570,000 distinct CDR3 sequences, just over 45% of them present only once. Input material: peripheral blood or thyroid tissue (not recorded which). V is TRBV20-1 and J is TRBJ2-7, with 10 bases aligning to TRBD2. With the DNA end fitting TRBJ2-1 better, the J assignment may be wrong. This TCR derives from an adult woman with Graves' disease, either hyperthyroidism or ophthalmopathy (not recorded which). The CDR3 is CSAASGTSAANEQFF. In DNA form, the CDR3 reads TGCAGTGCTGCCTCCGGGACTAGCGCCGCAAATGAGCAGTTCTTC.